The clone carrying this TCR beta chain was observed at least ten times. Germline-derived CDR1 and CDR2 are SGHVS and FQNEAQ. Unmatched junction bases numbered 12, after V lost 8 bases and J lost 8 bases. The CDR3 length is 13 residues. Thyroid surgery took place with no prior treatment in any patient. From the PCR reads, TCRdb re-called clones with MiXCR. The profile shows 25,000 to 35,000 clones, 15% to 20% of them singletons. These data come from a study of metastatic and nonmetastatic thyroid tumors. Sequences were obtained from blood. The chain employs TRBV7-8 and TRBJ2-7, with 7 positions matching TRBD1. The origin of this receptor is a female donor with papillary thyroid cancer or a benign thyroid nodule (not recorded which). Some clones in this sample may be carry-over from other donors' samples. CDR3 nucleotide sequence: TGTGCCAGCGGCAGGGGGAGTCCTACCAAGCAGTACTTC. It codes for CASGRGSPTKQYF. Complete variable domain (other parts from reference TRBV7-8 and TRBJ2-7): GAGVSQSPRYKVAKRGQDVALRCDPISGHVSLFWYQQALGQGPEFLTYFQNEAQLDKSGLPSDRFFAERPEGSVSTLKIQRTQQEDSAVYLCASGRGSPTKQYFGPGTRLTVT.